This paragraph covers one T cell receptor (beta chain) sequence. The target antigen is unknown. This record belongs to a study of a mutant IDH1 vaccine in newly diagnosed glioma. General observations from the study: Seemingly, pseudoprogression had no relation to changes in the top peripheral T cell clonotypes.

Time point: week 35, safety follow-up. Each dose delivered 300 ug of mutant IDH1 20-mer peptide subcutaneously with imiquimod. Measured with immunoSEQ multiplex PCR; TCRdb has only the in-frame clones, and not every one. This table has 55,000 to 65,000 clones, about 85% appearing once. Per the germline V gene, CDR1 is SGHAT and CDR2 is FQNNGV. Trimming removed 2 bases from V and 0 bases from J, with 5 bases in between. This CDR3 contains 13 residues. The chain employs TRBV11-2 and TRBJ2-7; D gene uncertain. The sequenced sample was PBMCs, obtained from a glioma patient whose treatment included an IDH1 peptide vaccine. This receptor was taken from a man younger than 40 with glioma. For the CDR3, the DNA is TGTGCCAGCAGCTTAAGGACCTCCTACGAGCAGTACTTC. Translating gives CASSLRTSYEQYF.